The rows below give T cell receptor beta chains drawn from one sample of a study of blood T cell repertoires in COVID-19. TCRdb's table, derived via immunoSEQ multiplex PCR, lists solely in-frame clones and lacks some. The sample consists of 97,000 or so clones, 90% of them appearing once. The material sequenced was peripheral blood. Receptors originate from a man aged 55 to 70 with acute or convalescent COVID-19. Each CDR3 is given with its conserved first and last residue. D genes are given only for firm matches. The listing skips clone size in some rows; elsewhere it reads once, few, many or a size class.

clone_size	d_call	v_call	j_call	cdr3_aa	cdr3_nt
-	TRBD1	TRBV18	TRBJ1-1	CASSLSRQGGKNTEAFF	TGTGCCAGCTCACTATCGCGACAGGGGGGGAAGAACACTGAAGCTTTCTTT
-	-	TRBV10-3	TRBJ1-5	CAIRGGLESNQPQHF	TGTGCCATCAGGGGAGGGTTGGAGAGCAATCAGCCCCAGCATTTT
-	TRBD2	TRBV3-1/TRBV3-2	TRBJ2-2	CASSFGGATGELFF	TGTGCCAGCAGCTTCGGGGGGGCGACCGGGGAGCTGTTTTTT
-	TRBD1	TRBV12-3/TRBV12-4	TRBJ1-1	CASSMTGRTEAFF	TGTGCCAGCAGTATGACAGGGAGGACTGAAGCTTTCTTT
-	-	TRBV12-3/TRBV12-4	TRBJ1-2	CASSLSQGSGYTF	TGTGCCAGCAGTTTAAGTCAGGGGTCCGGCTACACCTTC
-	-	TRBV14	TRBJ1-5	CASSQGLEGPQHF	TGTGCCAGCAGCCAAGGGTTGGAGGGACCCCAGCATTTT
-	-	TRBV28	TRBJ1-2	CASSSGADYGYTF	TGTGCCAGCAGTTCAGGGGCTGACTATGGCTACACCTTC
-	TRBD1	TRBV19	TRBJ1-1	CASSIGRQGSEAFF	TGTGCCAGTAGTATAGGACGACAGGGATCTGAAGCTTTCTTT
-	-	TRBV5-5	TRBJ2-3	CASSWGGRPSTDTQYF	TGTGCCAGCAGCTGGGGGGGGCGCCCTAGCACAGATACGCAGTATTTT
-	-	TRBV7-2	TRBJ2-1	CASSVPFNEQFF	TGTGCCAGCAGCGTCCCCTTCAATGAGCAGTTCTTC
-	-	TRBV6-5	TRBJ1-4	CASSYGRAGEKLFF	TGTGCCAGCAGTTATGGCAGGGCGGGGGAAAAACTGTTTTTT
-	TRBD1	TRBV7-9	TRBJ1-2	CASSLLGQGAVGNYGYTF	TGTGCCAGCAGCTTACTGGGACAGGGGGCTGTCGGTAACTATGGCTACACCTTC
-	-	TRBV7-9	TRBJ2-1	CASSLPGEARGLGGQFF	TGTGCCAGCAGCCTACCGGGTGAGGCCCGGGGGTTGGGTGGGCAGTTCTTC
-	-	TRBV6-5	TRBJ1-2	CAIRNDGYTF	TGTGCCATTAGAAATGATGGCTACACCTTC
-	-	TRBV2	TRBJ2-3	CASTSGLTLSTDTQYF	TGTGCCAGCACCAGCGGACTAACCCTTAGCACAGATACGCAGTATTTT
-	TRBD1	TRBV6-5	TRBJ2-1	CASPRDRGWSNEQFF	TGTGCCAGCCCCAGGGACAGGGGGTGGTCCAATGAGCAGTTCTTC
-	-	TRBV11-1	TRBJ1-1	CASRQYSSHDTEAFF	TGTGCCAGCAGGCAGTACAGTTCCCATGACACTGAAGCTTTCTTT
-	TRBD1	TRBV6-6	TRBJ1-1	CASSYRGTAEAFF	TGTGCCAGCAGTTACCGCGGGACAGCTGAAGCTTTCTTT
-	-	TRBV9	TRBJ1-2	CASSGEGGYTF	TGTGCCAGCAGCGGGGAGGGTGGCTACACCTTC
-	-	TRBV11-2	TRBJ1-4	CASSTDRTNEKLFF	TGTGCCAGCAGTACGGACAGAACTAATGAAAAACTGTTTTTT
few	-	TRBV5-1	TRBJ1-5	CASSPDRGGQPQHF	TGCGCCAGCAGCCCGGACCGGGGGGGTCAGCCCCAGCATTTT
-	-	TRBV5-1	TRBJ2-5	CASSLGLAGTETQYF	TGCGCCAGCAGCTTGGGCCTTGCGGGGACAGAGACCCAGTACTTC
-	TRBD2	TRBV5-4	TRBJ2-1	CASSHGLAGKYNEQFF	TGTGCCAGCAGCCACGGACTAGCGGGGAAATACAATGAGCAGTTCTTC
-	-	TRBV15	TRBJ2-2	CATSPVRGTGELFF	TGTGCCACCAGCCCAGTCCGGGGCACCGGGGAGCTGTTTTTT
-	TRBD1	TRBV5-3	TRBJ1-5	CARSRQGADRPQHF	TGTGCCAGAAGCAGACAGGGGGCGGACCGGCCCCAGCATTTT
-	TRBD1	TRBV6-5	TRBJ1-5	CASSLTGGYQPQHF	TGTGCCAGCAGTCTTACAGGGGGCTATCAGCCCCAGCATTTT
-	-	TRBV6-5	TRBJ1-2	CASSYDSRGGYTF	TGTGCCAGCAGTTACGATTCCAGGGGTGGCTACACCTTC
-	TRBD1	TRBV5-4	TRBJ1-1	CASSPNPGTGVTEAFF	TGTGCCAGCAGCCCTAACCCCGGGACAGGGGTGACTGAAGCTTTCTTT
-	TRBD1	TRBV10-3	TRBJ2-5	CAISDGTAEETQYF	TGTGCCATCAGCGACGGGACAGCTGAAGAGACCCAGTACTTC
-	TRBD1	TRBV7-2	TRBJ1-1	CASSQGQGTEAFF	TGTGCCAGCAGTCAGGGACAGGGGACTGAAGCTTTCTTT
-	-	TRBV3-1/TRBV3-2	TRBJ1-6	CASSGRIPISYNNSPLHF	TGTGCCAGCAGCGGTCGTATTCCCATTTCATACAATAATTCACCCCTCCACTTT
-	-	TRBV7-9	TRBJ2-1	CASSSRGSSYNEQFF	TGTGCCAGCAGCTCCCGAGGCAGCTCCTACAATGAGCAGTTCTTC
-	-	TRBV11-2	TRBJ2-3	CASSLAVTTRTDTQYF	TGTGCCAGCAGCTTAGCGGTGACGACTCGCACAGATACGCAGTATTTT
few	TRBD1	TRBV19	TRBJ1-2	CASSPGQGNYGYTF	TGTGCCAGTTCTCCGGGACAGGGTAACTATGGCTACACCTTC
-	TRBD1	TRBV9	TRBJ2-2	CASSVEARDSTGELFF	TGTGCCAGCAGCGTAGAGGCTAGGGACAGCACCGGGGAGCTGTTTTTT
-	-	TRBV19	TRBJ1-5	CASSSPGPQHF	TGTGCCAGTAGTAGCCCAGGGCCCCAGCATTTT
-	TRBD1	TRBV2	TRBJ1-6	CASSGQGNSPLHF	TGTGCCAGCTCGGGACAGGGTAATTCACCCCTCCACTTT
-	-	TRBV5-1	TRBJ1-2	CASSLDPGPSGYTF	TGCGCCAGCAGCTTGGACCCAGGGCCGAGTGGCTACACCTTC
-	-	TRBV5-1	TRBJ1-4	CASNARPLELLEKLFF	TGCGCCAGCAACGCCCGGCCCTTGGAGCTATTGGAAAAACTGTTTTTT
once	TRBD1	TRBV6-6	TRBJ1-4	CASSLQGGTGGAYEKLFF	TGTGCCAGCAGTCTCCAAGGCGGGACAGGGGGCGCGTATGAAAAACTGTTTTTT
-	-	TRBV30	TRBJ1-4	CAWSLRGTNEKLFF	TGTGCCTGGAGTCTAAGGGGAACTAATGAAAAACTGTTTTTT
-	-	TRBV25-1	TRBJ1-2	CASSDRSKGYTF	TGTGCCAGCAGTGACAGGTCAAAGGGCTACACCTTC
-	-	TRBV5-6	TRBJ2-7	CASSLDYSYEQYF	TGTGCCAGCAGCTTGGACTACTCCTACGAGCAGTACTTC
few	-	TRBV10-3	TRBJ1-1	CATAPRENTEAFF	TGTGCCACTGCCCCACGCGAGAACACTGAAGCTTTCTTT
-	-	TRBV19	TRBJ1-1	CASRSMGSGNTEAFF	TGTGCCAGTCGCTCAATGGGTTCGGGGAACACTGAAGCTTTCTTT
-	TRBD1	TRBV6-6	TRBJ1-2	CASSYGTGGGMKGYTF	TGTGCCAGCAGTTACGGGACAGGGGGGGGTATGAAGGGCTACACCTTC
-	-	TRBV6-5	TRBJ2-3	CASTTGSTDTQYF	TGTGCCAGCACAACAGGTAGCACAGATACGCAGTATTTT
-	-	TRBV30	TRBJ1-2	CAWTRAGGYTF	TGTGCCTGGACCCGCGCGGGCGGCTACACCTTC
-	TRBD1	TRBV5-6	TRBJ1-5	CASSWWTGVSNQPQHF	TGTGCCAGCAGCTGGTGGACAGGGGTCAGCAATCAGCCCCAGCATTTT
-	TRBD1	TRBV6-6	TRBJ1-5	CASSSVARQGVAQHF	TGTGCCAGCAGCTCGGTGGCCCGGCAGGGGGTGGCCCAGCATTTT
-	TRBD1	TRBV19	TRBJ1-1	CASTPYQGGTEAFF	TGTGCCAGTACTCCCTACCAGGGGGGAACTGAAGCTTTCTTT